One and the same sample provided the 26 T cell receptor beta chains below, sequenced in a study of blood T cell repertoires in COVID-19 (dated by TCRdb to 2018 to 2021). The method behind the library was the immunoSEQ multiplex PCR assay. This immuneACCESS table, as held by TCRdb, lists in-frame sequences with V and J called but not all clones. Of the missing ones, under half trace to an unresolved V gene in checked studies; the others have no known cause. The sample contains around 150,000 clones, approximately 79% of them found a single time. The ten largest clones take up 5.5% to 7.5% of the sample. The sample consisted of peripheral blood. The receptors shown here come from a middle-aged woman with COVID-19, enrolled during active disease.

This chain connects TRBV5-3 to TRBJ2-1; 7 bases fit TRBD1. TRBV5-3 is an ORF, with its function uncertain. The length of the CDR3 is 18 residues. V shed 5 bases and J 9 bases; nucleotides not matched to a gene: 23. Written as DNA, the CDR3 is TGTGCCAGAAGTATTTCGGACCGAAACAGGGGAATCTGCGGTGAGCAGTTCTTC. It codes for CARSISDRNRGICGEQFF.

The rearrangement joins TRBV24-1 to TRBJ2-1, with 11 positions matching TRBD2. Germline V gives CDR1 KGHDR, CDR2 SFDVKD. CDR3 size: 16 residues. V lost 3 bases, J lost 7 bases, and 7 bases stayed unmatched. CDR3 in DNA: TGTGCCACCAGTGATGCCACTAGCGGGGGTCGTAATGAGCAGTTCTTC. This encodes CATSDATSGGRNEQFF.

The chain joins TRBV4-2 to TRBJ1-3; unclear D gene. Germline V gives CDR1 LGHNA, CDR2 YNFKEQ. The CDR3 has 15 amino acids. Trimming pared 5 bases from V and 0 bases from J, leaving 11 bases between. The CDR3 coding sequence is TGTGCCAGCAGCTATGGACTGACCTCTGGAAACACCATATATTTT. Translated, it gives CASSYGLTSGNTIYF.

CDR3 sequence: CASSEGTASYGYTF. The CDR3, as DNA: TGTGCCAGCAGTGAGGGGACAGCTTCTTATGGCTACACCTTC. The chain links TRBV6-1 to TRBJ1-2; 7 bases are a match to TRBD1. V lost 3 bases, J lost 5 bases, and 6 bases stayed unmatched. This CDR3 is 14 amino acids long. Germline loops: CDR1 MNHNS, CDR2 SASEGT.

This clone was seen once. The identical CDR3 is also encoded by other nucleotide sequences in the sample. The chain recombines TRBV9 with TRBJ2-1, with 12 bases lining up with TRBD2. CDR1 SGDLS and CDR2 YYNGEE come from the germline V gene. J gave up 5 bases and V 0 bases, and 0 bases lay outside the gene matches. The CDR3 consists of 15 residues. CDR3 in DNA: TGTGCCAGCAGCGTAGGGACTAGCGGGGACAATGAGCAGTTCTTC. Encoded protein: CASSVGTSGDNEQFF.

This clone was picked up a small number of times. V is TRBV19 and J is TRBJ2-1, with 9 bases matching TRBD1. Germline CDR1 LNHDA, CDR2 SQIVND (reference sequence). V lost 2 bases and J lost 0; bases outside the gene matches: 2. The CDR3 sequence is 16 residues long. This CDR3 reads CASSILGQGSYNEQFF. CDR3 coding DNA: TGTGCCAGTAGTATACTGGGACAGGGCTCCTACAATGAGCAGTTCTTC.

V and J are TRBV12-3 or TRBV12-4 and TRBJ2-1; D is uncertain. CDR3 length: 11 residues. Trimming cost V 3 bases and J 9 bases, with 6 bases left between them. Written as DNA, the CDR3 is TGTGCCAGCAGTTTCTTCCGTGAGCAGTTCTTC. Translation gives CASSFFREQFF.

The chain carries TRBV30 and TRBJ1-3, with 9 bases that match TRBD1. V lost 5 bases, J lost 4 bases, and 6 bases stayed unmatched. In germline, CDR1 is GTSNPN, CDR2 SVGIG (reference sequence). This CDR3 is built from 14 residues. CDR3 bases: TGTGCCTGGGAGACAGGGGGTAAAGGAAACACCATATATTTT. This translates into CAWETGGKGNTIYF.

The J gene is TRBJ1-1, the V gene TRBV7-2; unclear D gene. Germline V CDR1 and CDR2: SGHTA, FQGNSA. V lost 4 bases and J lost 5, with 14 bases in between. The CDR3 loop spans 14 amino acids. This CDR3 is CASSYWGGRTEAFF. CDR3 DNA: TGTGCCAGCAGCTATTGGGGTGGGAGGACTGAAGCTTTCTTT.

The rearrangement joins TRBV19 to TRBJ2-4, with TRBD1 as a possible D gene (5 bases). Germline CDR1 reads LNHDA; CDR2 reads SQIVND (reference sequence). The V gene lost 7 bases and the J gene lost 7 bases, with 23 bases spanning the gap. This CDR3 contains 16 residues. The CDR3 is CASTRDPRGRPNIQYF. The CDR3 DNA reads TGTGCCAGTACCAGAGATCCAAGGGGAAGACCCAACATTCAGTACTTC.

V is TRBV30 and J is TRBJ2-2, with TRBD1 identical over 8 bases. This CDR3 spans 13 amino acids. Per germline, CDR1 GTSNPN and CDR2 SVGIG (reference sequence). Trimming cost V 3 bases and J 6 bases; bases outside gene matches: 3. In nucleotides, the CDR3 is TGTGCCTGGAGGGACAGGGTGGCCGGGGAGCTGTTTTTT. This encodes CAWRDRVAGELFF.

The CDR3 nucleotides are TGTGCCAGCAGCTTACGACAGGGGGGAGAGACCCAGTACTTC. This encodes CASSLRQGGETQYF. This rearrangement joins TRBV5-5 to TRBJ2-5, with TRBD1 matching 9 bases. V lost 2 bases and J lost 4; bases outside the gene matches: 3. The CDR3 loop spans 14 amino acids. Germline CDR1 and CDR2: SGHKS and YYEKEE (reference sequence).

The CDR3 nucleotides are TGCAGCGTTGGGGACAGGGGGCTAAACTACGAGCAGTACGTC. Its protein is CSVGDRGLNYEQYV. The chain has TRBV29-1 and TRBJ2-7; 12 positions agree with TRBD1. Trimming took 4 bases from V and 3 from J; bases not matched to a gene: 4. Germline CDR1 SQVTM, CDR2 ANQGSEA. The length of the CDR3 is 14 residues.

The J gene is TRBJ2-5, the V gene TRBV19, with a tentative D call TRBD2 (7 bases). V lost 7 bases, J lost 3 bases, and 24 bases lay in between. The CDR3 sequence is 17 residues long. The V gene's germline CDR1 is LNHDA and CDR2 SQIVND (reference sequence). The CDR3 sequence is CASTWGGPPGLEETQYF. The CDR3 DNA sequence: TGTGCCAGTACGTGGGGGGGGCCTCCGGGACTCGAAGAGACCCAGTACTTC. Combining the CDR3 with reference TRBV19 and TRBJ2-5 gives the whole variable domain DGGITQSPKYLFRKEGQNVTLSCEQNLNHDAMYWYRQDPGQGLRLIYYSQIVNDFQKGDIAEGYSVSREKKESFPLTVTSAQKNPTAFYLCASTWGGPPGLEETQYFGPGTRLLVL.

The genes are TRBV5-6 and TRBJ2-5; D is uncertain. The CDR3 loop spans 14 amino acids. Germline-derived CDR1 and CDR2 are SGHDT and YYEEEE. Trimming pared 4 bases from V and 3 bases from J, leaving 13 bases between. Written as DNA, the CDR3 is TGTGCCAGCAGCCCCCTGAGTGAGGAAGAGACCCAGTACTTC. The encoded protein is CASSPLSEEETQYF. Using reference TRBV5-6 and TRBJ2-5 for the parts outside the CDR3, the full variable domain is DAGVTQSPTHLIKTRGQQVTLRCSPKSGHDTVSWYQQALGQGPQFIFQYYEEEERQRGNFPDRFSGHQFPNYSSELNVNALLLGDSALYLCASSPLSEEETQYFGPGTRLLVL.

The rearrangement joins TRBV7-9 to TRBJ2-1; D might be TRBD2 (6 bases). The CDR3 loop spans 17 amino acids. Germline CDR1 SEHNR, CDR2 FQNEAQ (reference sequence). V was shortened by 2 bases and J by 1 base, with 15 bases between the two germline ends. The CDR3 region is CASSLWGTPKSYNEQFF. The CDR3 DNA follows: TGTGCCAGCAGCTTATGGGGGACTCCAAAATCCTACAATGAGCAGTTCTTC.

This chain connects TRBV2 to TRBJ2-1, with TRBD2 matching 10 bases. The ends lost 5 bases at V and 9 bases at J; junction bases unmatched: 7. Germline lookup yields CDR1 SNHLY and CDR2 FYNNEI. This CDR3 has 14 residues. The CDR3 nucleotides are TGTGCCAGCAGTTTCTTGGTAGCGGGGGGTGAGCAGTTCTTC. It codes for CASSFLVAGGEQFF.

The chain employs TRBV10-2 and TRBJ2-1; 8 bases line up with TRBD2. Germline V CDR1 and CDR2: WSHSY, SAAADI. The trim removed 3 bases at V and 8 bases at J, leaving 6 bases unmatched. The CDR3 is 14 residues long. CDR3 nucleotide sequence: TGCGCCAGCAGTGATTTGGGACTAGTCCATGAGCAGTTCTTC. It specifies CASSDLGLVHEQFF.

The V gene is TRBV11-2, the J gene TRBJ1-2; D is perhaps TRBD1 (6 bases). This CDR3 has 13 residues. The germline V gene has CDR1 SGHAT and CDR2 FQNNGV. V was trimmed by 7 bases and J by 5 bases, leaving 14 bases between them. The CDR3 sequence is CASTLNRGYGYTF. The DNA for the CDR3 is TGTGCCAGCACCTTGAATAGGGGGTATGGCTACACCTTC.

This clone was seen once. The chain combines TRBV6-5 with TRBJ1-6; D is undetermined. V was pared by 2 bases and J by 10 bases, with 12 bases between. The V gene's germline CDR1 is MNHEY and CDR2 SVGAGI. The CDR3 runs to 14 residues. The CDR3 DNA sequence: TGTGCCAGCAGTTACCCGTCGGCCGGGTCACCCCTCCACTTT. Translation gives CASSYPSAGSPLHF.

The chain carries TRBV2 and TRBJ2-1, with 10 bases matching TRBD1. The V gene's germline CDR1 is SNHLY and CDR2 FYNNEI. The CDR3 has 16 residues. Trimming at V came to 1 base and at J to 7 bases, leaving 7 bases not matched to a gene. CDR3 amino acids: CASSEGLGQGKNEQFF. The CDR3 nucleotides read TGTGCCAGCAGTGAAGGTCTGGGACAGGGGAAGAATGAGCAGTTCTTC. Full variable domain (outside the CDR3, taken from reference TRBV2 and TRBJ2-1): EPEVTQTPSHQVTQMGQEVILRCVPISNHLYFYWYRQILGQKVEFLVSFYNNEISEKSEIFDDQFSVERPDGSNFTLKIRSTKLEDSAMYFCASSEGLGQGKNEQFFGPGTRLTVL.

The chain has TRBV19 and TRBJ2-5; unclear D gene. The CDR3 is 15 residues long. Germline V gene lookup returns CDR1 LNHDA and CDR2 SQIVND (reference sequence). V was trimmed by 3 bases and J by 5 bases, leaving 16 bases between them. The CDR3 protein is CASSIASTPVETQYF. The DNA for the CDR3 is TGTGCCAGTAGTATTGCTAGTACCCCAGTGGAGACCCAGTACTTC.

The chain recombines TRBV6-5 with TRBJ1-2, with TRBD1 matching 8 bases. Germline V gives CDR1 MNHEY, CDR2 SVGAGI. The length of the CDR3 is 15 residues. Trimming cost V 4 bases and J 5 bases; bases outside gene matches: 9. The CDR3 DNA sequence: TGTGCCAGCAGTTTCCAGCGGACAGGGAGGTATGGCTACACCTTC. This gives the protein CASSFQRTGRYGYTF.

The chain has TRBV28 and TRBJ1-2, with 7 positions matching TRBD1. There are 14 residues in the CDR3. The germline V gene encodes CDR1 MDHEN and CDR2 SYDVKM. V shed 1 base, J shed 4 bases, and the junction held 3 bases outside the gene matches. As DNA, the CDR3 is TGTGCCAGCAGTTTATCGGGGACAGCCTATGGCTACACCTTC. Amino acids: CASSLSGTAYGYTF.

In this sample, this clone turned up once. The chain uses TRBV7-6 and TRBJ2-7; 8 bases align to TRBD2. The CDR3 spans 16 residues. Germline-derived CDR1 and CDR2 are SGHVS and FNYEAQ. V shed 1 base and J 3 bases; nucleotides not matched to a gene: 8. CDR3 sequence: CASSLEADTSGYEQYF. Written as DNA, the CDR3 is TGTGCCAGCAGCTTAGAGGCTGATACTAGCGGCTACGAGCAGTACTTC.

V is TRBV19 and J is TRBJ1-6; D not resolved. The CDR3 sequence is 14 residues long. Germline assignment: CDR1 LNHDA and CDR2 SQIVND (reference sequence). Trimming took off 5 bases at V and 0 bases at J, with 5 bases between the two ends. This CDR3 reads CASSLSSYNSPLHF. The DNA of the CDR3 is TGTGCCAGTAGTTTGAGCTCCTATAATTCACCCCTCCACTTT.